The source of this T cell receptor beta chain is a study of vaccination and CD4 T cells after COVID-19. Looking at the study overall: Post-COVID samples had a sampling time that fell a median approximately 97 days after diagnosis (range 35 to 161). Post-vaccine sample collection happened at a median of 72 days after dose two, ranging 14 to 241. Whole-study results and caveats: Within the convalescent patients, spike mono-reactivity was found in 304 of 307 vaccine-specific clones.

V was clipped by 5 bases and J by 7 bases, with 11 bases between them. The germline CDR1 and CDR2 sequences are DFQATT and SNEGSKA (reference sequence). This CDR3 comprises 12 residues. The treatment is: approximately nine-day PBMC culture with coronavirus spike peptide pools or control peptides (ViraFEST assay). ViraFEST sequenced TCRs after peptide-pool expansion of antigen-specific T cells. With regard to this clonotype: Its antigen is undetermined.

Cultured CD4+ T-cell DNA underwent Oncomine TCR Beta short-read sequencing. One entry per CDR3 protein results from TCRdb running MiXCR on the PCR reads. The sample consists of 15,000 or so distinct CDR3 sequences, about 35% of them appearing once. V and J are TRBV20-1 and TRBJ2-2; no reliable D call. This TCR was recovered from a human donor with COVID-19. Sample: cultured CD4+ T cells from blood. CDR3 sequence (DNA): TGCAGTGCTCATAACAGAGTCGGGGAGCTGTTTTTT. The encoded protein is CSAHNRVGELFF.